This T cell receptor (beta chain) was documented in a study of T cells expressing NK-cell markers. Germline loops: CDR1 SGHTA, CDR2 FQGNSA. The CDR3 is 14 amino acids. The study, taken as a whole, reports: Also leading the CD3+CD56-NKG2C+ fraction in a few donors were these clonotypes.

On this clonotype: No antigen is known for it.

From its re-call of the 5' RACE reads, TCRdb lists each CDR3 protein once, without DNA. Its table lists more than 120,000 distinct CDR3 sequences. The sequence was obtained from a man younger than 35 in good health. The chain employs TRBV7-2 and TRBJ2-3; the D call from TCRdb, TRBD2, cannot be confirmed without DNA. Source material: blood T cells: a sorted CD56 or NKG2C T cell subset, CD4+ or CD8+ T cells, or bulk PBMC T cells (not recorded which). The CDR3 is CASTGLTVTDTQYF.